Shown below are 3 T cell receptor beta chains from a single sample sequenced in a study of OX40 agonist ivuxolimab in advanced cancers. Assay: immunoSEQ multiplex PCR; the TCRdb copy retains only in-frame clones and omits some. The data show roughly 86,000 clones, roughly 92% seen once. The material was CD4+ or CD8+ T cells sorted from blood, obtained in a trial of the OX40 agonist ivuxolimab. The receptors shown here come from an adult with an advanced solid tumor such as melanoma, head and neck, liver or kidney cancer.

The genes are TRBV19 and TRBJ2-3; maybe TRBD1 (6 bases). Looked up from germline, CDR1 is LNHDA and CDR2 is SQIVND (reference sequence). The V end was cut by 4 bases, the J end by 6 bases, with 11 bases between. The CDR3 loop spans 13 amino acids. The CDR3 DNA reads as TGTGCCAGTAGTAACTCAGGGGCGGATACGCAGTATTTT. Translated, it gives CASSNSGADTQYF.

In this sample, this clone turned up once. CDR3 region: CASSPSGFENEQFF. CDR3 bases: TGTGCCAGCTCTCCGAGCGGTTTTGAGAATGAGCAGTTCTTC. The V call is TRBV18, the J call TRBJ2-1, with D possibly matching TRBD2 (5 bases). The V end was cut by 6 bases, the J end by 7 bases, with 16 bases between. CDR1 is KGHSH, CDR2 LQKENI, per germline. The CDR3 consists of 14 residues.

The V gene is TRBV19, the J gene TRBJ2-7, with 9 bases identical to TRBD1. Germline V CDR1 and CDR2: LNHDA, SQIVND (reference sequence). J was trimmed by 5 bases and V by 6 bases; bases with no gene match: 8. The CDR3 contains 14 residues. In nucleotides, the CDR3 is TGTGCCAGTAGCCGGGACAGGGCCACCCACGAGCAGTACTTC. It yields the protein CASSRDRATHEQYF.